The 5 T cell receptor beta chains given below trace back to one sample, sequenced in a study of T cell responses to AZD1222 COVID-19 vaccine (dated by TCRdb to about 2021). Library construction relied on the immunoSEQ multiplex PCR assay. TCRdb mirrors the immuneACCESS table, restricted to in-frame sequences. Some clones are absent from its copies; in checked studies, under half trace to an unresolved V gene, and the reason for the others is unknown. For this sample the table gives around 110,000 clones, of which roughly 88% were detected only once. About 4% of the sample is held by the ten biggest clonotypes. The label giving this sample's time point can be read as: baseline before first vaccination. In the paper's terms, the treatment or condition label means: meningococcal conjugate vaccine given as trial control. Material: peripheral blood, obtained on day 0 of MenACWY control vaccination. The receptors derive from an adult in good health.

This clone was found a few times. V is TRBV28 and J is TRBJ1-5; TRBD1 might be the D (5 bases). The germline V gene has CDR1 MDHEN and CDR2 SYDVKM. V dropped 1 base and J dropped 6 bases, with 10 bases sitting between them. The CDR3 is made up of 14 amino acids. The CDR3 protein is CASSLSLGGQPQHF. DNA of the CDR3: TGTGCCAGCAGTTTATCCCTCGGGGGTCAGCCCCAGCATTTT.

The CDR3 protein is CASSPLQGENSPLHF. The CDR3 DNA reads TGTGCCAGCTCACCACTCCAGGGGGAGAATTCACCCCTCCACTTT. The chain combines TRBV18 with TRBJ1-6, with 7 bases identical to TRBD1. V dropped 1 base and J dropped 7; count of bases not matched to a gene: 4. This CDR3 has 15 residues. Germline V gene lookup returns CDR1 KGHSH and CDR2 LQKENI. The whole variable domain, remainder taken from reference TRBV18 and TRBJ1-6, is NAGVMQNPRHLVRRRGQEARLRCSPMKGHSHVYWYRQLPEEGLKFMVYLQKENIIDESGMPKERFSAEFPKEGPSILRIQQVVRGDSAAYFCASSPLQGENSPLHFGNGTRLTVT.

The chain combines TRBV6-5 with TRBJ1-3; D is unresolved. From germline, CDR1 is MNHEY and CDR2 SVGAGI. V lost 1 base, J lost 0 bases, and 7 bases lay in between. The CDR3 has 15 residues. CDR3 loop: CASSYFSSSGNTIYF. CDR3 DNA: TGTGCCAGCAGTTACTTTTCGAGCTCTGGAAACACCATATATTTT.

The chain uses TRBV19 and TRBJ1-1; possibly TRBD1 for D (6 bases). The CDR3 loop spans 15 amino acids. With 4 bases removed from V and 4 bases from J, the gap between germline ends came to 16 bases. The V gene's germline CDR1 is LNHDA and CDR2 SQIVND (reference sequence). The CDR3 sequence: CASSKNRDRGTEAFF. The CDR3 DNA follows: TGTGCCAGTAGTAAGAACAGGGATAGGGGCACTGAAGCTTTCTTT.

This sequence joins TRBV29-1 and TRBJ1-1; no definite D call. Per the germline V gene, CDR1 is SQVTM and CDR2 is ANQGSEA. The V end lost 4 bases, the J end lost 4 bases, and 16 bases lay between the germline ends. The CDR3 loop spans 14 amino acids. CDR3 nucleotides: TGCAGCGTTGCCCTAGGGCAGAGTAGCACTGAAGCTTTCTTT. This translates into CSVALGQSSTEAFF.